These 17 T cell receptor beta chains share one sample of origin, sequenced in a study of identical twins. Using its own MiXCR run on the 5' RACE reads, TCRdb lists one record per CDR3 protein. The sample holds about 430,000 distinct CDR3 sequences, 15% to 20% seen once. The sample taken for sequencing was naive T cells sorted from blood. Every receptor here comes from a man aged 50 or older in good health.

This clonotype has only a few counts. This chain connects TRBV7-6 to TRBJ1-1, with 9 bases matching TRBD1. The CDR3 sequence is 13 residues long. Germline V lookup: CDR1 SGHVS, CDR2 FNYEAQ. With 9 bases clipped from V and 1 base from J, the junction kept 3 bases outside the gene matches. The CDR3 spells CASKDRGNTEAFF. Written as DNA, the CDR3 is TGTGCCAGTAAGGACAGGGGGAACACTGAAGCTTTCTTT.

V and J are TRBV4-3 and TRBJ2-6; D perhaps matches TRBD1 (6 bases). Trimming left V 3 bases short and J 4 bases short, with 10 bases between. Germline V lookup: CDR1 LGHNA, CDR2 YSLEER. The CDR3 runs 15 residues. CDR3 amino acids: CASSQGARGANVLTF. The CDR3 DNA sequence: TGCGCCAGCAGCCAGGGGGCGAGAGGGGCCAACGTCCTGACTTTC.

The sample holds many counts of this clonotype. The V and J genes are TRBV27 and TRBJ2-1, with 8 bases matching TRBD1. The V gene end was trimmed by 5 bases and the J gene end by 8 bases; junction bases not matched to a gene: 8. CDR1 MNHEY and CDR2 SMNVEV come from the germline V gene (reference sequence). This CDR3 has 14 amino acids. The CDR3: CASSHNNRGDEQFF. CDR3 coding DNA: TGTGCCAGCAGTCACAACAACAGGGGGGATGAGCAGTTCTTC.

The chain couples TRBV20-1 to TRBJ2-2; the D gene is possibly TRBD2 (5 bases). V dropped 4 bases and J dropped 6 bases, with 12 bases sitting between them. CDR3 length: 13 residues. Germline-derived CDR1 and CDR2 are DFQATT and SNEGSKA (reference sequence). CDR3 sequence (DNA): TGCAGTGCTACGTCGGGGTCCCCCGGGGAGCTGTTTTTT. It specifies CSATSGSPGELFF.

This clonotype was observed at least ten times. The CDR3 here is CASSLGPSTGELFF. CDR3 coding DNA: TGTGCCAGCAGCCTGGGCCCCAGCACCGGGGAGCTGTTTTTT. The chain combines TRBV3-1 with TRBJ2-2; no definite D call. Germline CDR1 and CDR2: LGHDT and YNNKEL (reference sequence). The CDR3 has 14 amino acids. The V and J ends lost 4 bases and 4 bases respectively, with 10 bases between them.

This clonotype appeared many times. The gene calls are TRBV29-1 and TRBJ1-1; tentative D call: TRBD1 (5 bases). V lost 1 base and J lost 10, with 13 bases in between. In germline, CDR1 is SQVTM, CDR2 ANQGSEA. The CDR3 contains 12 residues. The CDR3: CSVEGPGGGAFF. The CDR3, as DNA: TGCAGCGTTGAAGGACCGGGGGGGGGAGCTTTCTTT.

The rearrangement uses TRBV27 and TRBJ2-1; 11 bases line up with TRBD1. V was clipped by 6 bases and J by 8 bases; unmatched bases: 9. The length of the CDR3 is 15 residues. The germline V gene has CDR1 MNHEY and CDR2 SMNVEV (reference sequence). CDR3 in DNA: TGTGCCAGCAGCGCCGGGACAGGGGGTGTCCATGAGCAGTTCTTC. Its protein is CASSAGTGGVHEQFF.

This clonotype was counted many times. J is TRBJ2-7 and V is TRBV7-9; tentatively, D is TRBD1 or TRBD2 (5 bases each). The V end lost 4 bases, the J end lost 1 base, and 20 bases lay between the germline ends. The CDR3 runs to 17 residues. Germline CDR1 and CDR2: SEHNR and FQNEAQ (reference sequence). CDR3: CASSSAYTGRESYEQYF. In DNA form, the CDR3 reads TGTGCCAGCAGCTCCGCGTACACGGGGCGAGAGTCCTACGAGCAGTACTTC.

This clonotype occurred many times. This chain joins TRBV5-4 and TRBJ2-3; D might be TRBD2 (6 bases). V was pared by 2 bases and J by 10 bases, with 17 bases between. The germline V gene has CDR1 SGHNT and CDR2 YYREEE (reference sequence). This CDR3 comprises 14 residues. The CDR3 spells CASSFSGSLSAQYF. The CDR3 DNA is TGTGCCAGCAGCTTTAGCGGATCCCTTAGCGCGCAGTATTTT.

There are many counts of this clonotype. The chain employs TRBV28 and TRBJ2-3; 11 positions match TRBD2. V was pared by 8 bases and J by 2 bases, with 6 bases of the junction left unmatched. The CDR3 is 15 residues long. CDR1 MDHEN and CDR2 SYDVKM come from the germline V gene. CDR3 sequence (DNA): TGTGCCAGCGTGTTAGCGGGGGGGATCACAGATACGCAGTATTTT. It is translated as CASVLAGGITDTQYF.

The chain recombines TRBV6-5 with TRBJ1-1; weak D call: TRBD1 (5 bases). The germline CDR1 and CDR2 sequences are MNHEY and SVGAGI. This CDR3 is 14 amino acids long. The V gene lost 2 bases and the J gene lost 2 bases, with 9 bases spanning the gap. The CDR3 protein is CASSYDGTNTEAFF. The DNA of the CDR3 is TGTGCCAGCAGTTACGATGGGACCAACACTGAAGCTTTCTTT.

CDR3 in amino acids: CASSHLLAGGYNEQFF. As DNA, the CDR3 is TGCGCCAGCAGCCACCTACTAGCGGGGGGATACAATGAGCAGTTCTTC. This chain joins TRBV4-1 and TRBJ2-1; 12 bases map to TRBD2. Germline V lookup: CDR1 MGHRA, CDR2 YSYEKL. V shed 3 bases, J shed 4 bases, and the junction held 4 bases outside the gene matches. This CDR3 spans 16 amino acids.

There are a few counts of this clonotype. The gene calls are TRBV5-1 and TRBJ2-3; tentative D call: TRBD1 (6 bases). The V gene's germline CDR1 is SGHRS and CDR2 YFSETQ. CDR3 length: 18 amino acids. Trimming cost V 2 bases and J 0 bases, with 19 bases left between them. CDR3 in amino acids: CASSFWPYRASSTDTQYF. The CDR3 DNA follows: TGCGCCAGCAGCTTCTGGCCCTACAGGGCCTCTAGCACAGATACGCAGTATTTT.

V usage is TRBV6-2 or TRBV6-3 and J usage is TRBJ2-3, with D hard to call. Germline V CDR1 and CDR2: MNHEY, SVGEGT. The CDR3 length is 14 residues. V was pared by 2 bases and J by 3 bases, with 9 bases between. The CDR3 bases are TGTGCCAGCAGTTACGTCGGGCGGACAGATACGCAGTATTTT. This sequence encodes CASSYVGRTDTQYF.

V is TRBV4-3 and J is TRBJ2-2, with D unresolved. CDR1 is LGHNA, CDR2 YSLEER, per germline. The CDR3 runs to 17 residues. The V and J ends lost 0 bases and 4 bases respectively, with 15 bases between them. CDR3 protein: CASSQEGIKTRTGELFF. Written as DNA, the CDR3 is TGCGCCAGCAGCCAAGAAGGTATCAAAACGCGCACCGGGGAGCTGTTTTTT.

This clonotype was recorded a few times. V is TRBV24-1 and J is TRBJ1-5, with D uncertain. The CDR3 sequence is 12 residues long. The germline V gene encodes CDR1 KGHDR and CDR2 SFDVKD. Trimming removed 3 bases at V and 11 bases at J, with 10 bases between. The CDR3 DNA is TGTGCCACCAGTGATAAAGTTAGAGCCCAGCATTTT. Protein: CATSDKVRAQHF.

This clonotype was detected many times. J is TRBJ2-5 and V is TRBV12-3 or TRBV12-4; D is unresolved. The CDR3 covers 13 residues. The V gene lost 5 bases and the J gene lost 5 bases, with 12 bases spanning the gap. The CDR3 loop is CASSQALPETQYF. The CDR3 region has the DNA TGTGCCAGCAGTCAAGCGCTGCCGGAGACCCAGTACTTC.